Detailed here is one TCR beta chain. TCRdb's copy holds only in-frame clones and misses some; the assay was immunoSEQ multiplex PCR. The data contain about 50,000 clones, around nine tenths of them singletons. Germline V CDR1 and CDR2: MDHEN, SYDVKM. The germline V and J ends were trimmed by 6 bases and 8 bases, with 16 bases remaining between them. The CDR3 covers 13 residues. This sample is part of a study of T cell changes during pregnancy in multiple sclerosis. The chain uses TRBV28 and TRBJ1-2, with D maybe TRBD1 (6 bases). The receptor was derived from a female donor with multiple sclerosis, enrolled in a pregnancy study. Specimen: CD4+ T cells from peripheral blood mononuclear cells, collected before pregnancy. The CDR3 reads CASSLQGGLGYTF. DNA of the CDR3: TGTGCCAGCAGCCTACAGGGAGGGTTGGGCTACACCTTC.